Listed here are 19 T cell receptor beta chains from one sample, sequenced in a study of blood T cells in healthy people across ages. A J-beta primer mix and a sample-barcoded 5' primer were used in a second PCR of about 7 to 11 cycles. One entry per CDR3 protein, called by TCRdb with MiXCR from the 5' RACE reads. The table has 800,000 to 1,300,000 distinct CDR3 sequences, approximately 25% seen once; the top ten hold around 0.75%. Another study also made use of these data, one on T cells of mothers and their children.

Input material: blood. The receptors shown here come from a girl under 10 years old in good health.

The rearrangement uses TRBV28 and TRBJ2-5; 12 nucleotides align to TRBD2. The J call is in doubt because the DNA end fits TRBJ2-7 better. This CDR3 is built from 19 residues. Germline assignment: CDR1 MDHEN and CDR2 SYDVKM. This CDR3 reads CASSLWSGGTSGLTYEQYF. The CDR3 DNA is TGTGCCAGCAGTTTATGGTCGGGTGGGACTAGCGGGCTAACCTACGAGCAGTACTTC.

The chain recombines TRBV12-3 or TRBV12-4 with TRBJ2-5; 7 positions match TRBD1. The V segment lost 4 bases and the J segment 0 bases; nucleotides outside the gene matches: 11. The CDR3 extends over 17 amino acids. CDR3 in amino acids: CASSSTRGRVDQETQYF. CDR3 DNA sequence: TGTGCCAGCAGTTCCACAAGGGGGCGGGTAGACCAAGAGACCCAGTACTTC.

This sequence joins TRBV3-1 and TRBJ1-3, with D unclear. This CDR3 has 17 residues. In germline, CDR1 is LGHDT, CDR2 YNNKEL (reference sequence). The V end was cut by 5 bases, the J end by 0 bases, with 17 bases between. In DNA, the CDR3 is TGTGCCAGCAGCAGGGTCGGCCTTAGCTACTCTGGAAACACCATATATTTT. This gives the protein CASSRVGLSYSGNTIYF.

This clonotype has only a few counts. The chain employs TRBV19 and TRBJ2-5, with 11 nucleotides matching TRBD2. V lost 5 bases to trimming and J lost 3 bases; unmatched junction nucleotides: 8. This CDR3 region has 16 residues. The germline V gene has CDR1 LNHDA and CDR2 SQIVND (reference sequence). In DNA, the CDR3 is TGTGCCAGTAGTCAGGCCCTAGCGGGGGGAGAAGAGACCCAGTACTTC. Translating it yields CASSQALAGGEETQYF.

The chain recombines TRBV9 with TRBJ2-3, with D maybe TRBD2 (6 bases). Trimming left V 4 bases short and J 0 bases short, with 21 bases between. Looked up from germline, CDR1 is SGDLS and CDR2 is YYNGEE. The CDR3 is 18 residues long. This CDR3 reads CASSPRKGGVTSTDTQYF. Written as DNA, the CDR3 is TGTGCCAGCAGCCCCCGTAAGGGAGGCGTAACTAGCACAGATACGCAGTATTTT. Full variable domain (outside the CDR3, taken from reference TRBV9 and TRBJ2-3): DSGVTQTPKHLITATGQRVTLRCSPRSGDLSVYWYQQSLDQGLQFLIQYYNGEERAKGNILERFSAQQFPDLHSELNLSSLELGDSALYFCASSPRKGGVTSTDTQYFGPGTRLTVL.

This clonotype has a handful of counts. The J gene is TRBJ1-4, the V gene TRBV20-1; 7 nucleotides line up with TRBD1. There are 14 residues in the CDR3. The trim removed 5 bases at V and 3 bases at J, leaving 6 bases unmatched. In germline, CDR1 is DFQATT, CDR2 SNEGSKA (reference sequence). DNA of the CDR3: TGCAGTGCTGAGAGACAGGGTTCTAATGAAAAACTGTTTTTT. As protein: CSAERQGSNEKLFF.

The chain has TRBV24-1 and TRBJ1-1; 8 nucleotides match TRBD1. Germline V gives CDR1 KGHDR, CDR2 SFDVKD. CDR3 size: 13 residues. V shed 6 bases and J 5 bases; nucleotides not matched to a gene: 4. DNA of the CDR3: TGTGCCACCAGTCAGGGGGCGCTGACTGAAGCTTTCTTT. Protein: CATSQGALTEAFF.

CDR3 sequence (DNA): TGTGCCAGCAAGACGGGAGACTACCCCTTGGCGGAGCAGTACTTC. Protein product: CASKTGDYPLAEQYF. This chain connects TRBV6-6 to TRBJ2-7; a possible D gene is TRBD2 (6 bases). CDR1 is MNHNY and CDR2 is SVGAGI in the germline V gene (reference sequence). V shed 7 bases and J shed 7 bases, with 23 bases lying between them. The CDR3 loop spans 15 amino acids.

This clonotype was seen a handful of times. The chain employs TRBV7-2 and TRBJ1-4, with 7 bases identical to TRBD1. CDR1 and CDR2 from the germline V gene are SGHTA and FQGNSA. There are 16 residues in the CDR3. V dropped 2 bases and J dropped 8; count of bases not matched to a gene: 11. CDR3 DNA sequence: TGTGCCAGCAGCTTACGGTCTCAGGGGGGAGAAGAAAAACTGTTTTTT. Its protein is CASSLRSQGGEEKLFF.

This clonotype has more than one count but fewer than ten. The junction differs from germline at one of its ends, possibly a read error. The chain links TRBV5-1 to TRBJ2-3; TRBD1 is a possible D gene (7 bases). The V gene's germline CDR1 is SGHRS and CDR2 YFSETQ. This CDR3 region has 13 residues. The CDR3 DNA reads TGCGCCAGCAGACCACAGGGGAATAGCGGAGAAACTTTT. It translates to CASRPQGNSGETF.

The gene calls are TRBV5-1 and TRBJ1-2; 8 bases fit TRBD1. Trimming took 4 bases from V and 6 from J; bases not matched to a gene: 8. CDR3 length: 14 residues. In germline, CDR1 is SGHRS, CDR2 YFSETQ. The CDR3 coding sequence is TGCGCCAGCAGCGCGTCCCAGGGGGCAGATGGCTACACCTTC. This sequence encodes CASSASQGADGYTF.

This chain joins TRBV7-9 and TRBJ1-1, with 11 bases matching TRBD1. Trimming cost V 5 bases and J 0 bases; bases outside gene matches: 5. CDR1 and CDR2 from the germline V gene are SEHNR and FQNEAQ (reference sequence). The CDR3 length is 16 residues. This CDR3 reads CASSPGQGAVNTEAFF. The CDR3 DNA reads as TGTGCCAGCAGCCCCGGACAGGGGGCCGTGAACACTGAAGCTTTCTTT. Based on the CDR3 plus reference TRBV7-9 and TRBJ1-1, the full variable domain is DTGVSQNPRHKITKRGQNVTFRCDPISEHNRLYWYRQTLGQGPEFLTYFQNEAQLEKSRLLSDRFSAERPKGSFSTLEIQRTEQGDSAMYLCASSPGQGAVNTEAFFGQGTRLTVV.

This clonotype showed up just a few times. V and J are TRBV2 and TRBJ2-1, with 11 bases lining up with TRBD2. Germline V gene sequence: CDR1 SNHLY, CDR2 FYNNEI. The junction had 6 bases not matched to a gene; V was cut back by 3 bases and J by 8 bases. The CDR3 totals 15 residues. The CDR3 loop reads CASSELAGGQYEQFF. CDR3 bases: TGTGCCAGCAGTGAGTTAGCGGGGGGGCAGTATGAGCAGTTCTTC.

The V call is TRBV20-1, the J call TRBJ2-7; the match to TRBD1 covers 7 bases. The CDR3 extends over 15 amino acids. With 0 bases clipped from V and 2 bases from J, the junction kept 7 bases outside the gene matches. The germline CDR1 and CDR2 sequences are DFQATT and SNEGSKA (reference sequence). CDR3 DNA sequence: TGCAGTGCTAGAGATCTTGAGGGGGCCCCCTACGAGCAGTACTTC. Translating it yields CSARDLEGAPYEQYF.

This clonotype has only a few counts. The chain employs TRBV7-9 and TRBJ1-1; D is undetermined. V was trimmed by 3 bases and J by 8 bases, leaving 7 bases between them. The CDR3 spans 11 residues. CDR1 and CDR2 (germline): SEHNR, FQNEAQ (reference sequence). CDR3 in amino acids: CASSFTWEAFF. In DNA form, the CDR3 reads TGTGCCAGCAGCTTTACGTGGGAAGCTTTCTTT. Full variable domain (outside the CDR3, taken from reference TRBV7-9 and TRBJ1-1): DTGVSQNPRHKITKRGQNVTFRCDPISEHNRLYWYRQTLGQGPEFLTYFQNEAQLEKSRLLSDRFSAERPKGSFSTLEIQRTEQGDSAMYLCASSFTWEAFFGQGTRLTVV.

The V gene is TRBV5-1, the J gene TRBJ2-7, with D possibly called TRBD1 or TRBD2 (5 bases each). CDR1 and CDR2 (germline): SGHRS, YFSETQ. V was cut by 4 bases and J by 2 bases, with 16 bases left in between. The CDR3 has 15 amino acids. The CDR3 protein is CASSLRDVATYEQYF. The DNA of the CDR3 is TGCGCCAGCAGCCTCCGGGACGTAGCAACCTACGAGCAGTACTTC.

This chain links TRBV20-1 with TRBJ2-3; 7 bases are shared with TRBD2. Trimming took 2 bases from V and 2 from J; bases not matched to a gene: 4. Germline loops: CDR1 DFQATT, CDR2 SNEGSKA (reference sequence). This CDR3 spans 14 amino acids. The CDR3 loop reads CSARPGGNTDTQYF. CDR3 DNA: TGCAGTGCTAGACCCGGGGGGAACACAGATACGCAGTATTTT.

The rearrangement joins TRBV6-5 to TRBJ1-1; the match to TRBD1 covers 7 bases. The germline gives CDR1 MNHEY, CDR2 SVGAGI. Trimming cost V 3 bases and J 6 bases; bases outside gene matches: 13. The CDR3 length is 16 residues. The chain's CDR3 is CASSYPPYRGTSEAFF. The DNA of the CDR3 is TGTGCCAGCAGTTATCCACCTTACAGGGGCACCTCTGAAGCTTTCTTT.

This clonotype was detected a few times. The rearrangement joins TRBV24-1 to TRBJ2-1, with a weak D call TRBD1 (5 bases). V was cut by 1 base and J by 2 bases, with 11 bases left in between. The length of the CDR3 is 16 residues. The germline gives CDR1 KGHDR, CDR2 SFDVKD. CDR3 DNA: TGTGCCACCAGTGATTTCGGCAGGGAACCCTACAATGAGCAGTTCTTC. Translation: CATSDFGREPYNEQFF.